A selection of T cell receptor beta chains follows, all from one sample in a study of radiation and T cells in renal cell carcinoma. Some clones are missing from TCRdb's copy, which holds only in-frame ones; the method was immunoSEQ multiplex PCR. The data contain 70,000 to 80,000 clones, about 86% of them seen just once; the ten biggest clones take up 20% to 25%. The material sequenced was blood, taken from a patient whose treatment included radiotherapy and nephrectomy. Receptor source: a woman in her 50s with renal cell carcinoma. CDR3s include the opening cysteine and the closing phenylalanine or tryptophan. A D gene is named only where the DNA matches it firmly. Not all rows give a size; the values are once, few, many and, for expanded clones, a class.

D	V	J	size	CDR3	DNA
TRBD2	TRBV19	TRBJ2-7	NA	CASSIGGGGLIYEQYF	TGTGCCAGTAGTATTGGTGGCGGGGGATTAATCTACGAGCAGTACTTC
NA	TRBV28	TRBJ1-2	NA	CASSFFEAHYGYTF	TGTGCCAGCAGTTTTTTCGAAGCTCACTATGGCTACACCTTC
TRBD2	TRBV7-9	TRBJ2-1	NA	CASSPPLAGAADEQFF	TGTGCCAGCAGCCCCCCCCTAGCGGGGGCCGCTGATGAGCAGTTCTTC
NA	TRBV4-3	TRBJ2-7	NA	CASSQDRIQDYEQYF	TGCGCCAGCAGCCAAGACAGAATACAGGACTACGAGCAGTACTTC
NA	TRBV18	TRBJ1-1	NA	CATKLGAANTEAFF	TGTGCCACCAAATTAGGGGCGGCGAACACTGAAGCTTTCTTT
NA	TRBV2	TRBJ1-3	NA	CATYPKQGASGNTIYF	TGTGCCACCTACCCTAAACAGGGCGCATCGGGAAACACCATATATTTT
TRBD1	TRBV7-9	TRBJ1-1	NA	CASSFGTGNTEAFF	TGTGCCAGCAGCTTTGGGACAGGGAACACTGAAGCTTTCTTT
NA	TRBV4-3	TRBJ1-4	NA	CASSQGEFRVNEKLFF	TGCGCCAGCAGCCAAGGTGAATTCCGGGTAAATGAAAAACTGTTTTTT
NA	TRBV7-2	TRBJ1-1	NA	CASSSVGRENTEAFF	TGTGCCAGCAGCTCCGTGGGTCGAGAGAACACTGAAGCTTTCTTT
TRBD1	TRBV7-2	TRBJ1-5	NA	CASSPGQGYQPQHF	TGTGCCAGCAGCCCAGGACAGGGTTATCAGCCCCAGCATTTT
NA	TRBV14	TRBJ1-4	NA	CASSPRGVLYPEKLFF	TGTGCCAGCAGTCCCCGGGGAGTTCTTTACCCCGAAAAACTGTTTTTT
TRBD1	TRBV27	TRBJ2-5	few	CASRDRAGGHETQYF	TGTGCCAGCAGGGATAGGGCAGGGGGCCACGAGACCCAGTACTTC
TRBD1	TRBV7-2	TRBJ1-1	NA	CASSLGQEAFF	TGTGCCAGCAGCCTGGGACAGGAAGCTTTCTTT
NA	TRBV9	TRBJ1-6	NA	CASSVGGANSPLHF	TGTGCCAGCAGCGTAGGGGGGGCCAATTCACCCCTCCACTTT
NA	TRBV15	TRBJ1-1	NA	CATSRDPAGNTEAFF	TGTGCCACCAGCAGGGACCCCGCAGGGAACACTGAAGCTTTCTTT
NA	TRBV19	TRBJ1-2	NA	CASSMRGDGYTF	TGTGCCAGTAGTATGCGGGGGGATGGCTACACCTTC
NA	TRBV18	TRBJ2-2	few	CASSSSRGAGGELFF	TGTGCCAGCTCATCTTCGAGAGGGGCCGGCGGGGAGCTGTTTTTT
NA	TRBV6-1	TRBJ2-7	NA	CASSASEEDYEQYF	TGTGCCAGCAGTGCTTCAGAGGAAGACTACGAGCAGTACTTC
NA	TRBV10-3	TRBJ2-5	NA	CAIYAQEKETQYF	TGTGCCATATATGCACAAGAAAAAGAGACCCAGTACTTC
TRBD1	TRBV4-1	TRBJ1-4	NA	CASSRQGSSEKLFF	TGCGCCAGCAGCCGACAGGGATCGAGTGAAAAACTGTTTTTT
TRBD2	TRBV11-2	TRBJ2-3	NA	CASSTRASGRDADTQYF	TGTGCCAGCAGCACTCGGGCTAGCGGGAGAGATGCAGATACGCAGTATTTT
NA	TRBV6-5	TRBJ1-4	NA	CASSYEGATNEKLFF	TGTGCCAGCAGTTACGAGGGGGCAACTAATGAAAAACTGTTTTTT
NA	TRBV5-4	TRBJ2-1	NA	CASQRESSYNEQFF	TGCGCCAGCCAAAGGGAGAGCTCCTACAATGAGCAGTTCTTC
NA	TRBV7-2	TRBJ1-2	NA	CASSLVSGEAGYTF	TGTGCCAGCAGCTTAGTGTCGGGGGAGGCTGGCTACACCTTC
TRBD1	TRBV10-1	TRBJ2-7	NA	CASSGPGTDSYEQYF	TGCGCCAGCAGTGGTCCCGGGACAGATTCCTACGAGCAGTACTTC
NA	TRBV4-3	TRBJ2-3	NA	CASSQIKTGGADTQYF	TGCGCCAGCAGCCAAATAAAGACTGGGGGCGCAGATACGCAGTATTTT
NA	TRBV4-1	TRBJ2-2	NA	CASSPTDSLGTGELFF	TGCGCCAGCAGCCCTACGGACTCCCTCGGTACCGGGGAGCTGTTTTTT
TRBD2	TRBV19	TRBJ2-2	NA	CASKSGRSNTGELFF	TGTGCCAGTAAGAGCGGGAGGTCGAACACCGGGGAGCTGTTTTTT
TRBD1	TRBV2	TRBJ2-3	NA	CASSGDRVYTDTQYF	TGTGCCAGCAGTGGGGACAGGGTGTACACAGATACGCAGTATTTT
NA	TRBV28	TRBJ1-4	NA	CASSFIGGVATNEKLFF	TGTGCCAGCAGTTTCATAGGAGGAGTTGCAACTAATGAAAAACTGTTTTTT
TRBD1	TRBV9	TRBJ2-5	NA	CASSPSTGGETQYF	TGTGCCAGCAGCCCTTCGACAGGGGGAGAGACCCAGTACTTC
TRBD1	TRBV30	TRBJ2-7	NA	CAWSVRQGADEQYF	TGTGCCTGGAGTGTAAGGCAGGGGGCTGACGAGCAGTACTTC
NA	TRBV6-1	TRBJ2-1	NA	CASSEVGGRSYNEQFF	TGTGCCAGCAGTGAAGTGGGGGGGCGCTCCTACAATGAGCAGTTCTTC
TRBD1	TRBV5-8	TRBJ2-2	NA	CASRRTGNTGELFF	TGTGCCAGCAGACGGACAGGGAACACCGGGGAGCTGTTTTTT
NA	TRBV10-3	TRBJ1-1	NA	CAISEYDNPTGPFF	TGTGCCATCAGTGAGTATGATAACCCTACGGGCCCTTTCTTT
TRBD2	TRBV4-1	TRBJ2-3	NA	CASSLAGGPDTQYF	TGCGCCAGCAGCTTGGCGGGAGGGCCAGATACGCAGTATTTT
NA	TRBV4-3	TRBJ1-1	NA	CASSREASTEAFF	TGCGCCAGCAGTCGCGAGGCAAGCACTGAAGCTTTCTTT
NA	TRBV18	TRBJ2-5	NA	CASSPTGGGGVGETQYF	TGTGCCAGCTCACCTACTGGTGGGGGGGGCGTCGGAGAGACCCAGTACTTC
TRBD1	TRBV4-1	TRBJ1-1	NA	CASSQALDRATEAFF	TGCGCCAGCAGCCAAGCTCTGGACAGGGCCACTGAAGCTTTCTTT
TRBD1	TRBV15	TRBJ1-3	NA	CATSRYRGTSGNTIYF	TGTGCCACCAGCAGATACAGGGGAACCTCTGGAAACACCATATATTTT
NA	TRBV7-2	TRBJ2-3	NA	CASSPSVSTDTQYF	TGTGCCAGCAGCCCCTCCGTCAGCACAGATACGCAGTATTTT
TRBD2	TRBV9	TRBJ2-3	NA	CASSQTINSGSGTDTQYF	TGTGCCAGCAGTCAAACCATAAATAGCGGGAGTGGGACAGATACGCAGTATTTT
TRBD1	TRBV4-1	TRBJ2-7	NA	CASSLRGLQGASEQYF	TGCGCCAGCAGCTTGCGCGGGTTGCAGGGGGCGAGCGAGCAGTACTTC
NA	TRBV4-3	TRBJ2-3	NA	CARNRDTLDTQYF	TGCGCCAGGAACCGGGACACCCTGGATACGCAGTATTTT
TRBD1	TRBV4-1	TRBJ1-1	once	CASSQDGQGTEAFF	TGCGCCAGCAGCCAAGATGGACAGGGCACTGAAGCTTTCTTT
NA	TRBV6-5	TRBJ1-1	few	CASTGDGGTEAFF	TGTGCCAGCACAGGGGACGGGGGCACTGAAGCTTTCTTT
TRBD2	TRBV5-1	TRBJ2-7	once	CASSLASAGVQDEQYF	TGCGCCAGCAGCTTGGCCTCGGCGGGAGTTCAAGACGAGCAGTACTTC
NA	TRBV6-5	TRBJ2-3	NA	CASRKQSTDTQYF	TGTGCCAGCAGAAAACAGAGCACAGATACGCAGTATTTT